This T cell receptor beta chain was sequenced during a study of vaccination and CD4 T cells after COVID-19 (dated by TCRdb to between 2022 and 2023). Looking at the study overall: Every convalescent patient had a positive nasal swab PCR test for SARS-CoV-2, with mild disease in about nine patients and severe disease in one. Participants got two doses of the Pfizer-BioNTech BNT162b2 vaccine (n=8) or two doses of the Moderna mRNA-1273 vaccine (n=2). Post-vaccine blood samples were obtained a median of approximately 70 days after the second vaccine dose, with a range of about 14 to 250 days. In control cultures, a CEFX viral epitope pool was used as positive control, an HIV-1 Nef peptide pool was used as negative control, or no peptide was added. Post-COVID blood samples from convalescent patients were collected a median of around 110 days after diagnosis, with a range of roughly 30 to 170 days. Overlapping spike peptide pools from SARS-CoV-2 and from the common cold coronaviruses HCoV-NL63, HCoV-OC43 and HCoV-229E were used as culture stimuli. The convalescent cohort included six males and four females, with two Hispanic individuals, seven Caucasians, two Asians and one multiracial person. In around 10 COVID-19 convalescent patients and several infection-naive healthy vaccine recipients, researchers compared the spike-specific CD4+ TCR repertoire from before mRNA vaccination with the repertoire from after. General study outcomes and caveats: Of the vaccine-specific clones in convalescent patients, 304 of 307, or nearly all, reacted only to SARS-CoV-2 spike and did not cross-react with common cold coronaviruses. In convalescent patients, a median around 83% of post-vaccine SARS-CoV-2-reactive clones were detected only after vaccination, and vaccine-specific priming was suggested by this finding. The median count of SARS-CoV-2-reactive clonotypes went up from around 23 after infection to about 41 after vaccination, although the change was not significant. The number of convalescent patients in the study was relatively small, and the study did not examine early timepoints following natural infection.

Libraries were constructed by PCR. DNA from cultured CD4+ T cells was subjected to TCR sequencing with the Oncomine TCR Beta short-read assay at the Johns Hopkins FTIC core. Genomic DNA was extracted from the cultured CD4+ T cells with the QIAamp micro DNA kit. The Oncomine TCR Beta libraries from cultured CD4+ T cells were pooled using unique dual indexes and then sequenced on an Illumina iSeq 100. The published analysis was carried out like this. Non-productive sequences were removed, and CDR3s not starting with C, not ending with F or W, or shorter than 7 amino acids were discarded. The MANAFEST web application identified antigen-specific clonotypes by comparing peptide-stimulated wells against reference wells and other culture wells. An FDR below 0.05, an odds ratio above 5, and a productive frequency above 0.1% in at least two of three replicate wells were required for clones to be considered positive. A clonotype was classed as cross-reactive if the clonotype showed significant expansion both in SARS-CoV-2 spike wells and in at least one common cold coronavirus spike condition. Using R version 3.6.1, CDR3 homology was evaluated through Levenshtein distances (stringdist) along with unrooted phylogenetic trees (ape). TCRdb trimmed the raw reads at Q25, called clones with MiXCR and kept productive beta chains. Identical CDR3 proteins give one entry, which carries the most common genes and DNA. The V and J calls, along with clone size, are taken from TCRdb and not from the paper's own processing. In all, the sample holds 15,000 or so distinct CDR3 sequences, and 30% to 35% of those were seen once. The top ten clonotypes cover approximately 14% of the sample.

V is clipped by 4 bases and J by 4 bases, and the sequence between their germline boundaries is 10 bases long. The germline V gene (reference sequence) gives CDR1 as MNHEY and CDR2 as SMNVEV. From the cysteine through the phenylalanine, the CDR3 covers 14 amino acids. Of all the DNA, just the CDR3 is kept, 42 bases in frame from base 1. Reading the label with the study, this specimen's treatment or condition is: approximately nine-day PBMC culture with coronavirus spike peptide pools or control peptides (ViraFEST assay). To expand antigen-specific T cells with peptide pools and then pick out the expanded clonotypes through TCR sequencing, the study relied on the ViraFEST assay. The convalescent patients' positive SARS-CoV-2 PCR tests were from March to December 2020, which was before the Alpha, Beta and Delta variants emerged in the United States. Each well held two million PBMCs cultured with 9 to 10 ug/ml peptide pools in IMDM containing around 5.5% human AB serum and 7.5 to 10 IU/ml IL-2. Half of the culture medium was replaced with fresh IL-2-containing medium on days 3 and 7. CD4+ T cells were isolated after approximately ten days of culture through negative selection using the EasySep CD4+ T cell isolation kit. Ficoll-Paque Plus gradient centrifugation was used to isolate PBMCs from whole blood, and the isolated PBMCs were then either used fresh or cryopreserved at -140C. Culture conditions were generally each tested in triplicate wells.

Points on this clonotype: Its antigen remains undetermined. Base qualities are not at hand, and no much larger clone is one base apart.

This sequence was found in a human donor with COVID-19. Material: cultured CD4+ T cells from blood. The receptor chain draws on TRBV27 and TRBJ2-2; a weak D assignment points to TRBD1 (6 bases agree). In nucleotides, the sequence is TGTGCCAGCAGTTACCGGACAGCCACCGGGGAGCTGTTTTTT. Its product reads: CASSYRTATGELFF.